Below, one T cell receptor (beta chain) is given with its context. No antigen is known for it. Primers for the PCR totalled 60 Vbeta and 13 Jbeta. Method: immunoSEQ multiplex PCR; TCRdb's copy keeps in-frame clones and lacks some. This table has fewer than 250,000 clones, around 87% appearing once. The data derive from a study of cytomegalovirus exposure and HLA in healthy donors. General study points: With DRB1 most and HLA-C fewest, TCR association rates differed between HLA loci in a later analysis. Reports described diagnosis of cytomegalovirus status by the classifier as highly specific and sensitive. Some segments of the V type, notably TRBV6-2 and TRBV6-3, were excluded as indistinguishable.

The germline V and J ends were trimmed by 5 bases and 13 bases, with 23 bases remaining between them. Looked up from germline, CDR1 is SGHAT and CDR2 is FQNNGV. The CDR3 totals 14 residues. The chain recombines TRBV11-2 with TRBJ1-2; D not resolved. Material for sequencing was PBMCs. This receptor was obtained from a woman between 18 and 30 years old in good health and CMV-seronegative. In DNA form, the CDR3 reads TGTGCCAGCAGCCCGGGTCGGCTTACGAGAGGCCTCACCTTC. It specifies CASSPGRLTRGLTF. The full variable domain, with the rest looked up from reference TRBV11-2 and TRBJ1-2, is EAGVAQSPRYKIIEKRQSVAFWCNPISGHATLYWYQQILGQGPKLLIQFQNNGVVDDSQLPKDRFSAERLKGVDSTLKIQPAKLEDSAVYLCASSPGRLTRGLTFGSGTRLTVV.